The rows below give T cell receptor beta chains drawn from one sample of a study of T-cell memory formation after mild COVID-19. TCRdb itself ran the 5' RACE reads through MiXCR, one entry per CDR3 protein. The data show around 250,000 distinct CDR3 sequences, 16% seen once. Sequencing was done on a sample of PBMCs or a T cell subset sorted from them (not recorded which). The receptors originated from a man between 18 and 35 years old who had mild COVID-19 (a few samples of this study predate the infection). Cell type and time point are not known. CDR3s include the opening cysteine and the closing phenylalanine or tryptophan. A D gene is named only where the DNA matches it firmly. Expanded clones get a size class; other rows say once, few or many, or leave the size out.

d_call clone_size j_call v_call cdr3_nt cdr3_aa
TRBD2 . TRBJ2-1 TRBV5-1 TGCGCCAGCAGCTTTCCTCCTGCGGGGGGTTTAGATGAGCAGTTCTTC CASSFPPAGGLDEQFF
. few TRBJ2-1 TRBV7-6 TGTGCCAGCAGCCCCCGGGTCGAGGGATGGGATGAGCAGTTCTTC CASSPRVEGWDEQFF
TRBD1 . TRBJ1-3 TRBV11-2 TGTGCCAGCAGCCAGACAGGGAATGGAAACACCATATATTTT CASSQTGNGNTIYF
TRBD1 few TRBJ2-3 TRBV5-6 TGTGCCAGCAGCACCGGGACAGCCTGGTTCACAGATACGCAGTATTTT CASSTGTAWFTDTQYF
TRBD1 many TRBJ2-3 TRBV11-2 TGTGCCAGCAGCCCTGGACAGGGACTCACAGATACGCAGTATTTT CASSPGQGLTDTQYF
. . TRBJ2-5 TRBV29-1 TGCAGCGTTGCTAGGCAGGGTGGTGAGACCCAGTACTTC CSVARQGGETQYF
. . TRBJ2-1 TRBV4-1 TGCGCCAGCAGCCAGGTGACTAGTCGCCATGAGCAGTTCTTC CASSQVTSRHEQFF
. few TRBJ2-4 TRBV12-3/TRBV12-4 TGTGCCAGCAGGCAAACGGGACTGGGGAACATTCAGTACTTC CASRQTGLGNIQYF
TRBD1 few TRBJ2-7 TRBV5-8 TGTGCCAGCAGGGAATTCGGGACAGTCTCCTACGAGCAGTACTTC CASREFGTVSYEQYF
TRBD1 many TRBJ1-4 TRBV5-6 TGTGCCAGCAGCCTACTACAGGGGGCAGCTAATGAAAAACTGTTTTTT CASSLLQGAANEKLFF
. . TRBJ1-2 TRBV7-2 TGTGCCAGCAGCTCTACATGGGTTACCTATGGCTACACCTTC CASSSTWVTYGYTF
. few TRBJ2-7 TRBV7-3 TGTGCCAGCAGCCTTCAGAGGGGGAACTACGAGCAGTACTTC CASSLQRGNYEQYF
TRBD2 . TRBJ2-3 TRBV10-3 TGTGCCATCAGTGACCCAACTAGCGGGGCAAGCACAGATACGCAGTATTTT CAISDPTSGASTDTQYF
. many TRBJ2-7 TRBV6-2/TRBV6-3 TGTGCCAGCAGGGCCTTCTACGAGCAGTACTTC CASRAFYEQYF
TRBD1 few TRBJ1-1 TRBV5-1 TGCGCCAGCAGCTCGGGACAGGGGGCGGCGTCGGAAGCTTTCTTT CASSSGQGAASEAFF
. few TRBJ2-2 TRBV4-1 TGCGCCAGCAGCCAAGAGGCCGGGGCCGTACGCGGGGAGCTGTTTTTT CASSQEAGAVRGELFF
. few TRBJ2-3 TRBV5-1 TGCGCCAGCAGCTCAGGAGACAGGCCCACAGATACGCAGTATTTT CASSSGDRPTDTQYF
TRBD1 few TRBJ2-1 TRBV24-1 TGTGCCACCGGGGGACAGGGCCCCTACAATGAGCAGTTCTTC CATGGQGPYNEQFF
TRBD1 many TRBJ2-1 TRBV20-1 TGCAGTGCTATACCGGGACAGGCATACAATGAGCAGTTCTTC CSAIPGQAYNEQFF
. . TRBJ2-1 TRBV12-3/TRBV12-4 TGTGCCAGCAGTTTGGCGGGACTCGACTTC CASSLAGLDF
TRBD2 many TRBJ2-7 TRBV7-3 TGTGCCAGCAGCTCCGGGACTAGCGGCCAAAGGTACTTC CASSSGTSGQRYF
TRBD1 many TRBJ1-2 TRBV5-1 TGCGCCAGCAGCTTACAGGGGACCCTCGACTATGGCTACACCTTC CASSLQGTLDYGYTF
TRBD1 . TRBJ1-2 TRBV24-1 TGTGCCACCAGTGATTTCGAGGGGGCAGGCTACACCTTC CATSDFEGAGYTF
. . TRBJ1-1 TRBV7-9 TGTGCCAGCAGCTACGCGGGGGGGAGCACTGAAGCTTTCTTT CASSYAGGSTEAFF
. few TRBJ2-7 TRBV4-2 TGTGCCAGCTCCGGGTCGGGGTTTCAGGAGCAGTACTTC CASSGSGFQEQYF
. . TRBJ1-2 TRBV4-1 TGCGCCAGCAGCAGGACCGGAGGCCTTGGGGGCTACACCTTC CASSRTGGLGGYTF
. many TRBJ2-5 TRBV24-1 TGTGCCACCAGTGATTCGGGAAAGTACCAAGAGACCCAGTACTTC CATSDSGKYQETQYF
. . TRBJ2-1 TRBV11-3 TGTGCCAGCAGCTTTTCAGGCAATCCAGTCTACAATGAGCAGTTCTTC CASSFSGNPVYNEQFF
. few TRBJ2-4 TRBV18 TGTGCCAGCTCACGAGTTCCAGGGATTGACAAAAACATTCAGTACTTC CASSRVPGIDKNIQYF
TRBD1 few TRBJ2-1 TRBV9 TGTGCCAGCAGCGTGTGGGGACAGGGTTACGATGAGCAGTTCTTC CASSVWGQGYDEQFF